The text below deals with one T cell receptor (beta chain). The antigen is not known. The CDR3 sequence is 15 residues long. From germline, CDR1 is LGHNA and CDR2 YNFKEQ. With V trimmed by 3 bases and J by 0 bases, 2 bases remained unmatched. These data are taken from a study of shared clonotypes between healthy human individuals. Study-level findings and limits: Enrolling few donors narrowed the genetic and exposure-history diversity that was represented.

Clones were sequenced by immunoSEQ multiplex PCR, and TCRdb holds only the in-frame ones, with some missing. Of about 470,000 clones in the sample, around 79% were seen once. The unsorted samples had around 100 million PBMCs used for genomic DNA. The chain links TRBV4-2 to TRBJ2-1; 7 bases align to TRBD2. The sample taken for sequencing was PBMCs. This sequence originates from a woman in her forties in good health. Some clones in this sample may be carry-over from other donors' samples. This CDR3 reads CASSHLADSYNEQFF. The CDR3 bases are TGTGCCAGCAGCCATCTAGCGGACTCCTACAATGAGCAGTTCTTC.